This is a list of T cell receptor beta chains from one sample in a study of blood T cell repertoires in COVID-19. Repertoires were generated with immunoSEQ multiplex PCR, while TCRdb's copy carries only in-frame clones and drops some. This sample has under 300,000 clones, with around 83% found just once. Sequenced material: peripheral blood. The receptors were gathered from a man aged 18 to 30 with active or convalescent COVID-19. The conserved cysteine and the conserved F or W are not part of the CDR3 here. Fields, in order: V gene, J gene, CDR3 length, CDR3 protein.

>TRBV29-1|TRBJ2-7|13
SVDWGQGVSYEQY
>TRBV6-5|TRBJ2-3|11
ASRTSGGNTQY
>TRBV9|TRBJ2-7|12
ASSLSGGRNEQY
>TRBV7-2|TRBJ1-5|11
ASSQQVFQPQH
>TRBV19|TRBJ2-7|9
ASSSTYEQY
>TRBV19|TRBJ2-7|11
ASSAYSSYEQY
>TRBV6-5|TRBJ2-1|12
ASEQGSYHNEQF
>TRBV7-2|TRBJ1-4|12
ASSLMGAIEKLF
>TRBV24-1|TRBJ2-5|14
ATSEEGDRGRETQY
>TRBV5-1|TRBJ2-2|12
ASSAGTDTGELF
>TRBV5-1|TRBJ2-5|13
ASSFQGTSQETQY
>TRBV7-2|TRBJ2-7|13
ASSVRLAVSYEQY
>TRBV4-1|TRBJ2-7|11
ASRASGSYEQY
>TRBV7-2|TRBJ1-1|11
ASSGVVGAEAF
>TRBV11-2|TRBJ1-5|14
ASSPLGTGTPQPQH
>TRBV5-1|TRBJ2-3|10
ASSQEQDTQY
>TRBV30|TRBJ2-4|11
AWRDPPGTGDH
>TRBV5-1|TRBJ1-1|11
ASSLEMNTEAF
>TRBV6-2/TRBV6-3|TRBJ2-7|11
ASSTFDRGEQY
>TRBV5-1|TRBJ2-7|10
ASSLATDEQY
>TRBV5-1|TRBJ1-2|10
ASSSSGYGYT
>TRBV7-6|TRBJ2-1|14
ASSLVVGDLYNEQF
>TRBV30|TRBJ2-5|9
AWSVRETQY
>TRBV7-6|TRBJ2-2|13
ASSLEGGGTGELF
>TRBV7-2|TRBJ1-5|13
ASSVTGVSNQPQH
>TRBV30|TRBJ2-3|11
AWSMERGNTQY
>TRBV29-1|TRBJ2-3|11
SVRAGSTDTQY
>TRBV29-1|TRBJ1-2|12
SVEAGNVNYGYT
>TRBV4-1|TRBJ1-6|12
ASSRTGSYSPLH
>TRBV6-2/TRBV6-3|TRBJ1-1|11
ASSYSRGSEAF
>TRBV15|TRBJ2-7|11
ATSRSGSYEQY
>TRBV5-1|TRBJ2-7|13
ASSLTLAGGQEQY
>TRBV6-5|TRBJ2-3|14
ASSYSGGLASDTQY
>TRBV4-1|TRBJ2-4|14
ASSQQPGLAKNIQY
>TRBV13|TRBJ2-5|12
ASCRQGMEETQY
>TRBV27|TRBJ2-5|12
ASSLGAGEETQY
>TRBV14|TRBJ1-6|12
ASSPLGGDSPLH
>TRBV5-1|TRBJ1-2|13
ASSLDPGANYGYT
>TRBV6-4|TRBJ2-6|14
ASSDSRGSGANVLT
>TRBV19|TRBJ1-1|13
ASMAGQGLYTEAF
>TRBV2|TRBJ1-4|13
ASSGRQGVNEKLF
>TRBV6-5|TRBJ2-1|10
ASTSRGGEQF
>TRBV6-5|TRBJ1-1|9
ASRRTSEAF
>TRBV28|TRBJ1-5|11
ASSFRGSQPQH
>TRBV18|TRBJ2-6|16
ASSPLAGLETGANVLT
>TRBV9|TRBJ2-2|14
ASSPRGGHINGELF
>TRBV7-9|TRBJ2-1|16
ASSLAESRGTKGNEQF
>TRBV7-9|TRBJ2-2|12
ASSLDRMSGELF
>TRBV7-3|TRBJ1-6|14
ASSLWGREEGSPLH
>TRBV7-8|TRBJ2-2|15
ASSLARLAVTTGELF
>TRBV5-5|TRBJ2-2|14
ASSQTGTSNTGELF
>TRBV11-1|TRBJ1-5|10
ASSLSRQPQH
>TRBV6-4|TRBJ1-5|13
ASSESRGRNQPQH
>TRBV5-5|TRBJ2-6|16
ASSSYRTGGSGANVLT
>TRBV14|TRBJ2-1|13
ASSPFTSGRNEQF
>TRBV24-1|TRBJ2-1|13
ATSDPSGRADEQF
>TRBV12-5|TRBJ2-2|15
ASGLGGLAVDTGELF
>TRBV5-6|TRBJ2-7|16
ASSRGLAGVLTSYEQY
>TRBV9|TRBJ2-5|13
ASSAPGLERETQY
>TRBV19|TRBJ1-5|13
ASSLAGGGNQPQH